The 15 T cell receptor beta chains reported below all come from one sample, sequenced in a study of CXCR3-negative and CXCR3-positive naive CD8 T cells. The method, 5' RACE with UMI labels, was used to prepare the TRB cDNA libraries. TCRdb re-analyzed the 5' RACE reads; it lists each CDR3 protein once, without DNA. The sample includes tens of thousands of distinct CDR3 sequences. The sample comprised naive CXCR3- CD8+ T cells from blood. Documented subset: CD45RO-CCR7+CD27+CD95- naive CD8+ T cells lacking CXCR3 (TNR3-). Receptor source: a human donor in good health. Some clones in this sample may be carry-over from other donors' samples.

The V and J genes are TRBV7-3 and TRBJ1-2. This CDR3 is built from 14 residues. Germline V gives CDR1 SGHTA, CDR2 FQGTGA. The CDR3 loop reads CASSPQSGDYGYTF.

The chain carries TRBV29-1 and TRBJ1-1; the D call from TCRdb, TRBD1, cannot be confirmed without DNA. CDR1 is SQVTM and CDR2 is ANQGSEA in the germline V gene. This CDR3 has 15 residues. The CDR3 loop is CSVEGTGVLYTEAFF.

The chain employs TRBV20-1 and TRBJ2-1. The CDR3 has 12 residues. Germline V lookup: CDR1 DFQATT, CDR2 SNEGSKA (reference sequence). The CDR3 region is CSAREDGNEQFF.

The genes are TRBV29-1 and TRBJ2-5; TCRdb outputs TRBD1, but without DNA this stays unchecked. The germline V gene has CDR1 SQVTM and CDR2 ANQGSEA. CDR3 length equals 13 residues. Here the CDR3 reads CSVGGSYQETQYF. Based on the CDR3 plus reference TRBV29-1 and TRBJ2-5, the full variable domain is SAVISQKPSRDICQRGTSLTIQCQVDSQVTMMFWYRQQPGQSLTLIATANQGSEATYESGFVIDKFPISRPNLTFSTLTVSNMSPEDSSIYLCSVGGSYQETQYFGPGTRLLVL.

The chain couples TRBV29-1 to TRBJ2-1; TCRdb designates TRBD2, a call that cannot be tested without DNA. CDR1 is SQVTM and CDR2 is ANQGSEA in the germline V gene. The CDR3 has 15 amino acids. The CDR3 sequence: CSVEVGGASYNEQFF.

V is TRBV4-2 and J is TRBJ2-5; TCRdb selects TRBD1, and the lack of DNA leaves this call unchecked. Germline CDR1 and CDR2: LGHNA and YNFKEQ. CDR3 length: 14 amino acids. The CDR3 loop reads CASRGGQGRETQYF.

The chain couples TRBV6-5 to TRBJ2-2; the D call of TRBD2 rests on TCRdb alone, since no DNA is present to check it. CDR3 length: 16 residues. The germline V gene encodes CDR1 MNHEY and CDR2 SVGAGI. Here the CDR3 reads CASTPGRGDYTGELFF.

CDR3 region: CASSRERGPSYEQYF. The chain has TRBV14 and TRBJ2-7; absent DNA, TCRdb's TRBD1 call cannot be checked. The length of the CDR3 is 15 residues. In germline, CDR1 is SGHDN, CDR2 FVKESK.

The chain uses TRBV15 and TRBJ2-3; the D gene TCRdb calls, TRBD1, cannot be checked with no DNA. Germline V CDR1 and CDR2: LNHNV, YYDKDF (reference sequence). The CDR3 consists of 15 residues. The CDR3 spells CATSRRGASTDTQYF.

This chain connects TRBV6-5 to TRBJ2-3. The germline gives CDR1 MNHEY, CDR2 SVGAGI. This CDR3 has 15 residues. The CDR3 protein is CASSYSGASTDTQYF.

The chain recombines TRBV9 with TRBJ2-1; no DNA is available, so the TRBD1 call from TCRdb remains unchecked. The CDR3 length is 15 residues. CDR1 is SGDLS and CDR2 is YYNGEE in the germline V gene. Here the CDR3 reads CASSVVGDPYNEQFF.

The chain carries TRBV28 and TRBJ1-4. This CDR3 has 13 residues. The germline CDR1 and CDR2 sequences are MDHEN and SYDVKM. The CDR3 loop reads CASNPSTSEKLFF.

The chain links TRBV7-6 to TRBJ2-1. The length of the CDR3 is 15 residues. Per the germline V gene, CDR1 is SGHVS and CDR2 is FNYEAQ. The CDR3 loop is CASSLAYGEYNEQFF.

The chain combines TRBV29-1 with TRBJ2-3; lacking DNA, the TRBD1 call made by TCRdb goes unchecked. The CDR3 covers 12 residues. From germline, CDR1 is SQVTM and CDR2 ANQGSEA. This chain's CDR3 is CSVGGGFDTQYF.

V and J are TRBV14 and TRBJ2-7. CDR3 size: 14 residues. Germline loops: CDR1 SGHDN, CDR2 FVKESK. The CDR3 spells CASSQDTAGYEQYF. Full variable domain (outside the CDR3, taken from reference TRBV14 and TRBJ2-7): EAGVTQFPSHSVIEKGQTVTLRCDPISGHDNLYWYRRVMGKEIKFLLHFVKESKQDESGMPNNRFLAERTGGTYSTLKVQPAELEDSGVYFCASSQDTAGYEQYFGPGTRLTVT.